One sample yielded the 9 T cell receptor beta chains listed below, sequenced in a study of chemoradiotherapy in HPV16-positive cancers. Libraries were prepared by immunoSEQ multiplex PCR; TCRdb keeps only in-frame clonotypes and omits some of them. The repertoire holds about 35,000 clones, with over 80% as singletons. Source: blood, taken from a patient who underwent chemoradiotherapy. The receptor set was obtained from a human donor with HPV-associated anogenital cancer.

CDR3 coding DNA: TGCAGCGTTGAAGGCGCAGGGTTCGAAGCTTTCTTT. This encodes CSVEGAGFEAFF. J is TRBJ1-1 and V is TRBV29-1; a possible D gene is TRBD1 (5 bases). In germline, CDR1 is SQVTM, CDR2 ANQGSEA. The CDR3 extends over 12 amino acids. V was pared by 1 base and J by 8 bases, with 11 bases between.

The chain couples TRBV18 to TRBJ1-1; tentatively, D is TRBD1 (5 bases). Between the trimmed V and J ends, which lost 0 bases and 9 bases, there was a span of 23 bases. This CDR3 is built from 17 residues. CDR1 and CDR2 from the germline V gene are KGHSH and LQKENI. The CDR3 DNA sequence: TGTGCCAGCTCACCACCTATTACAGGTAAATCTTCTAAACAAGCTTTCTTT. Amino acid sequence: CASSPPITGKSSKQAFF.

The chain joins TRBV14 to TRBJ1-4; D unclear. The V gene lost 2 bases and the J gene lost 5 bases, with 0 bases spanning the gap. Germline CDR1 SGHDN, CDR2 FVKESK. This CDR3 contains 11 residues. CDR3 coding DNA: TGTGCCAGCAGCCAAAATGAAAAACTGTTTTTT. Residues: CASSQNEKLFF.

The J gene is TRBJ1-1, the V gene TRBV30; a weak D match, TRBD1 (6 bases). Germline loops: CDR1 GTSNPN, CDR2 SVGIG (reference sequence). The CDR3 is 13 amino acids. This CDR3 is CAKGGGPYTEAFF. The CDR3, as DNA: TGTGCTAAGGGGGGCGGTCCGTACACTGAAGCTTTCTTT.

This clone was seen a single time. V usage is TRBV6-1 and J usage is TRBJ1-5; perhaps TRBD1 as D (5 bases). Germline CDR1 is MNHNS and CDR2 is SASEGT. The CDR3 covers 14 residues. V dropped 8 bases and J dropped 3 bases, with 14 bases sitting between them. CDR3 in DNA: TGTGCCAGCGTAACCGGGACCCTCAATCAGCCCCAGCATTTT. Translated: CASVTGTLNQPQHF.

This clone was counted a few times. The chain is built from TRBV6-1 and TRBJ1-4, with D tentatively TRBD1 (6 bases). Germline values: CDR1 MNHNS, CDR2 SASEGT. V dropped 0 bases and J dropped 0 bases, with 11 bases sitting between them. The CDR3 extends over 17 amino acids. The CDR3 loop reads CASSEATGYATNEKLFF. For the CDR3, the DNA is TGTGCCAGCAGTGAAGCGACAGGCTACGCAACTAATGAAAAACTGTTTTTT.

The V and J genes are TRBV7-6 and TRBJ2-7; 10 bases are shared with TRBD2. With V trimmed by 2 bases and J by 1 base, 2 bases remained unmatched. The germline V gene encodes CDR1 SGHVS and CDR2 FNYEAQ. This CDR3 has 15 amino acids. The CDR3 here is CASSLSSGGSYEQYF. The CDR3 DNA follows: TGTGCCAGCAGCTTATCTAGCGGGGGATCCTACGAGCAGTACTTC.

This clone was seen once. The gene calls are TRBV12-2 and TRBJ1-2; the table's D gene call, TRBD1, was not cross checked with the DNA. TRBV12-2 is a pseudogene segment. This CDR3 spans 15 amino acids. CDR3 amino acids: CASRSRRRRNYGYTF. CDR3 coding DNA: TGTGCAAGTCGCTCGCGACGGCGCAGGAACTATGGCTACACCTTC.

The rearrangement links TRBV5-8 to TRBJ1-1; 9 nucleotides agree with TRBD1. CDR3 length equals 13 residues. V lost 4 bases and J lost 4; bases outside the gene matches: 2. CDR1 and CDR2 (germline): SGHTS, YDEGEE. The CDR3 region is CASSRDRATEAFF. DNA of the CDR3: TGTGCCAGCAGCCGGGACAGGGCCACTGAAGCTTTCTTT.